The 14 T cell receptor beta chains below all came from one sample that was sequenced in a study of identical twins. TCRdb reprocessed the 5' RACE reads with MiXCR, giving one entry per CDR3 protein. The data contain 600,000 to 700,000 distinct CDR3 sequences, over 20% of them seen just once; the ten biggest clones take up around 4.5%. This same sample was also taken into another study, of T cells expressing NK-cell markers.

Sequencing used PBMCs. These receptors were obtained from a woman aged 18-29 years in good health.

The chain links TRBV29-1 to TRBJ1-1; D is unresolved. CDR3 length equals 12 residues. Germline CDR1 is SQVTM and CDR2 is ANQGSEA. Trimming removed 5 bases at V and 1 base at J, with 8 bases between. As DNA, the CDR3 is TGCAGCGTTCGGGCGGCGAACACTGAAGCTTTCTTT. Its translation: CSVRAANTEAFF.

This clonotype was found a few times. The chain links TRBV6-5 to TRBJ1-1; D might be TRBD1 (6 bases). Germline CDR1 reads MNHEY; CDR2 reads SVGAGI. The V end lost 0 bases, the J end lost 10 bases, and 15 bases lay between the germline ends. The CDR3 has 14 residues. The DNA of the CDR3 is TGTGCCAGCAGTTACTCAGGTTCAGGGGCGGGAGCTTTCTTT. Its translation is CASSYSGSGAGAFF.

CDR3 sequence (DNA): TGCAGTGCTAGTCCCTCTCAAGAGACCCAGTACTTC. Amino acids: CSASPSQETQYF. The chain joins TRBV20-1 to TRBJ2-5; D is unclear. Germline CDR1 and CDR2: DFQATT and SNEGSKA (reference sequence). Between the trimmed V and J ends, which lost 3 bases and 2 bases, there was a span of 7 bases. This CDR3 region has 12 residues.

In this sample, this clonotype turned up a few times. The chain carries TRBV30 and TRBJ2-1, with TRBD2 matching 11 bases. This CDR3 is built from 13 residues. J was trimmed by 10 bases and V by 3 bases; bases with no gene match: 5. CDR1 is GTSNPN, CDR2 SVGIG, per germline (reference sequence). This CDR3 is CAWSGLAGGEQFF. CDR3 sequence (DNA): TGTGCCTGGAGCGGACTAGCGGGCGGCGAGCAGTTCTTC. Supplemented by reference TRBV30 and TRBJ2-1, the full variable domain reads SQTIHQWPATLVQPVGSPLSLECTVEGTSNPNLYWYRQAAGRGLQLLFYSVGIGQISSEVPQNLSASRPQDRQFILSSKKLLLSDSGFYLCAWSGLAGGEQFFGPGTRLTVL.

V gene TRBV5-1 combines with J gene TRBJ2-7; D is undetermined. This CDR3 spans 14 amino acids. From germline, CDR1 is SGHRS and CDR2 YFSETQ. V lost 1 base and J 3 bases, leaving 11 bases between the germline ends. For the CDR3, the DNA is TGCGCCAGCAGCTTGTTGGTGATCGGCTACGAGCAGTACTTC. Its protein product is CASSLLVIGYEQYF.

The CDR3 here is CASSPSGDIGAVEGYTF. The CDR3, as DNA: TGTGCCAGCAGTCCCTCTGGGGACATCGGAGCTGTTGAGGGCTACACCTTC. J is TRBJ1-2 and V is TRBV27, with D possibly TRBD1 on 6 matching bases. CDR3 size: 17 residues. Germline V lookup: CDR1 MNHEY, CDR2 SMNVEV (reference sequence). V lost 5 bases, J lost 8 bases, and 27 bases lay in between.

The V call is TRBV29-1, the J call TRBJ2-2, with TRBD2 matching over 12 bases. The CDR3 loop spans 14 amino acids. V trimming: 3 bases; J trimming: 5 bases; junction bases outside the gene matches: 1. Germline-derived CDR1 and CDR2 are SQVTM and ANQGSEA. CDR3 nucleotide sequence: TGCAGCGTTGATACTAGCGGGAGGACCGGGGAGCTGTTTTTT. Its translation: CSVDTSGRTGELFF.

This rearrangement joins TRBV5-1 to TRBJ2-3; D is undetermined. The CDR3 sequence is 13 residues long. Germline CDR1 is SGHRS and CDR2 is YFSETQ. With 2 bases removed from V and 6 bases from J, the gap between germline ends came to 10 bases. CDR3 DNA: TGCGCCAGCAGCTTATTCGGCTCGGATACGCAGTATTTT. The encoded protein is CASSLFGSDTQYF.

The rearrangement uses TRBV2 and TRBJ2-6, with a weak D call TRBD1 (6 bases). Trimming shortened V by 8 bases and J by 2 bases, and 10 bases separated the two germline ends. The CDR3 runs 14 residues. Germline values: CDR1 SNHLY, CDR2 FYNNEI. Here the CDR3 reads CASGGQTGANVLTF. In nucleotides, the CDR3 is TGTGCCAGCGGGGGCCAGACTGGGGCCAACGTCCTGACTTTC.

This clonotype appeared a few times. The chain carries TRBV5-1 and TRBJ2-7; D is possibly TRBD1 (7 bases). CDR1 and CDR2 from the germline V gene are SGHRS and YFSETQ. The CDR3 is 16 amino acids. Trimming left V 1 base short and J 2 bases short, with 16 bases between. CDR3 nucleotide sequence: TGCGCCAGCAGCTTGCAGGGGGGCCTGCCGACCTACGAGCAGTACTTC. Translation gives CASSLQGGLPTYEQYF.

The chain employs TRBV6-2 or TRBV6-3 and TRBJ2-4; 12 bases align to TRBD2. The CDR3 length is 17 residues. After removal of 7 bases from V and 1 base from J, the junction contained 8 bases not matched to a gene. Germline V gene lookup returns CDR1 MNHEY and CDR2 SVGEGT. The CDR3 loop is CASNPSGRARAKNIQYF. The CDR3 nucleotides are TGTGCCAGCAATCCTAGCGGGAGGGCCCGGGCCAAAAACATTCAGTACTTC.

The gene calls are TRBV7-1 and TRBJ2-6; TRBD1 matches at 9 bases. TRBV7-1 is known as an ORF, though its function is uncertain. Losses at the gene ends were 0 bases for V and 1 base for J; bases not matched to a gene: 13. The CDR3 runs 21 residues. CDR3: CASSSAYRGGQGKSGANVLTF. The CDR3 nucleotides read TGTGCCAGCAGCTCAGCTTATCGCGGAGGACAGGGGAAATCTGGGGCCAACGTCCTGACTTTC.

This clonotype was seen many times. The chain is built from TRBV7-8 and TRBJ1-1; no reliable D call. Germline-derived CDR1 and CDR2 are SGHVS and FQNEAQ. With 4 bases removed from V and 6 bases from J, the gap between germline ends came to 12 bases. The CDR3 extends over 13 amino acids. The DNA of the CDR3 is TGTGCCAGCAGCTCTCGGACCGCCTCTGAAGCTTTCTTT. This sequence encodes CASSSRTASEAFF.

This clonotype showed up many times. This chain links TRBV12-3 or TRBV12-4 with TRBJ2-6; D gene unclear. The CDR3 runs to 15 residues. Trimming left V 6 bases short and J 0 bases short, with 9 bases between. CDR3 coding DNA: TGTGCCAGCAGCCGTACGGGCTCTGGGGCCAACGTCCTGACTTTC. It yields the protein CASSRTGSGANVLTF.